The next 24 T cell receptor beta chains were all read from a single sample in a study of T cell changes during pregnancy in multiple sclerosis. Profiled with immunoSEQ multiplex PCR; TCRdb holds only in-frame clones, not every one. The repertoire holds approximately 32,000 clones, 89% seen once, with approximately 5% in the top ten. Material: CD8+ T cells from peripheral blood mononuclear cells, obtained in the first trimester of pregnancy. These receptors were taken from a female donor with multiple sclerosis, enrolled in a pregnancy study.

Details on this clone: The germline gene is not matched at one end of the junction; a read error may be the cause. The V gene is TRBV4-1, the J gene TRBJ2-7; D is undetermined. CDR1 is MGHRA, CDR2 YSYEKL, per germline. The CDR3 is 11 amino acids. The CDR3: CASSFSHEQYF. The CDR3 DNA reads as TGCGCCAGCAGCTTCTCCCACGAGCAGTACTTC.

CDR3 sequence: CASSPLQGYYGYTF. CDR3 nucleotides: TGTGCCAGCAGTCCCCTACAGGGATACTATGGCTACACCTTC. The chain combines TRBV27 with TRBJ1-2, with D tentatively TRBD1 (6 bases). Germline V gene sequence: CDR1 MNHEY, CDR2 SMNVEV (reference sequence). With 5 bases removed from V and 3 bases from J, the gap between germline ends came to 13 bases. The CDR3 length is 14 residues.

The V and J genes are TRBV6-6 and TRBJ1-5; D may be TRBD1 (5 bases). This CDR3 is built from 13 residues. The V gene's germline CDR1 is MNHNY and CDR2 SVGAGI (reference sequence). V was cut by 2 bases and J by 5 bases, with 7 bases left in between. The CDR3 DNA is TGTGCCAGCAGTTACGACAGAGATCAGCCCCAGCATTTT. Residues: CASSYDRDQPQHF.

The sample holds one count of this clone. V usage is TRBV2 and J usage is TRBJ2-7, with D possibly matching TRBD1 (5 bases). This CDR3 has 13 residues. Trimming took off 7 bases at V and 3 bases at J, with 13 bases between the two ends. Germline V lookup: CDR1 SNHLY, CDR2 FYNNEI. The CDR3 loop reads CASIQPGLYEQYF. The CDR3 DNA reads as TGTGCCAGCATTCAGCCAGGGCTCTACGAGCAGTACTTC.

The rearrangement uses TRBV19 and TRBJ2-5; TRBD1 agrees at 9 bases. V lost 3 bases, J lost 5 bases, and 7 bases stayed unmatched. This CDR3 is built from 15 residues. Germline lookup yields CDR1 LNHDA and CDR2 SQIVND (reference sequence). CDR3 region: CASSIVNRGQETQYF. The CDR3, as DNA: TGTGCCAGTAGTATTGTGAACAGGGGGCAGGAGACCCAGTACTTC.

The chain joins TRBV4-1 to TRBJ1-2; D possibly corresponds to TRBD1 (6 bases). Germline CDR1 and CDR2: MGHRA and YSYEKL. The CDR3 is made up of 17 amino acids. The germline V and J ends were trimmed by 0 bases and 0 bases, with 14 bases remaining between them. DNA for the CDR3: TGCGCCAGCAGCCAAGATCTAGGGGGGGCCCCTAACTATGGCTACACCTTC. This encodes CASSQDLGGAPNYGYTF.

V is TRBV6-5 and J is TRBJ2-3; a possible D gene is TRBD2 (6 bases). The germline V gene has CDR1 MNHEY and CDR2 SVGAGI. This CDR3 is 15 amino acids long. V was trimmed by 2 bases and J by 0 bases, leaving 9 bases between them. In DNA form, the CDR3 reads TGTGCCAGCAGTTACGGGACTCTTAGCACAGATACGCAGTATTTT. Translated: CASSYGTLSTDTQYF.

This chain uses TRBV7-3 with TRBJ2-1; TRBD1 is a possible D gene (5 bases). The CDR3 runs to 11 residues. The germline gives CDR1 SGHTA, CDR2 FQGTGA. Trimming took 2 bases from V and 10 from J, leaving 6 bases between them. As DNA, the CDR3 is TGTGCCAGCAGCTTAGGGGCCGAGCAGTTCTTC. This sequence encodes CASSLGAEQFF.

The chain carries TRBV12-5 and TRBJ1-1; no clear D. Germline loops: CDR1 LGHNT, CDR2 FRNRAP. The V end was cut by 6 bases, the J end by 10 bases, with 21 bases between. This CDR3 has 14 residues. The CDR3 bases are TGTGCTAGTGGCCCCCTCCGGGTCTCATCTAGAGCTTTCTTT. This sequence encodes CASGPLRVSSRAFF.

The V gene is TRBV30, the J gene TRBJ2-5, with D perhaps matching TRBD1 (6 bases). The DNA end lines up better with TRBJ2-7; the J call may be wrong. Germline CDR1 reads GTSNPN; CDR2 reads SVGIG (reference sequence). The CDR3 spans 13 residues. This CDR3 reads CAWSQGHPYEQYF. The CDR3, as DNA: TGTGCCTGGAGCCAGGGACACCCCTACGAGCAGTACTTC.

The gene calls are TRBV28 and TRBJ2-1; 7 bases match TRBD2. Germline trimming cut 3 bases from V and 4 bases from J; bases unmatched to any gene: 9. This CDR3 is 16 amino acids long. Per the germline V gene, CDR1 is MDHEN and CDR2 is SYDVKM. The CDR3 sequence is CASSLLLAEDYNEQFF. CDR3 DNA: TGTGCCAGCAGTTTGTTGCTAGCGGAAGATTACAATGAGCAGTTCTTC.

The chain links TRBV5-6 to TRBJ1-1; D may be TRBD1 (5 bases). Germline loops: CDR1 SGHDT, CDR2 YYEEEE. The length of the CDR3 is 14 residues. The V gene lost 5 bases and the J gene lost 0 bases, with 11 bases spanning the gap. The CDR3 DNA sequence: TGTGCCAGCAGTTGGGACTTGTTGAACACTGAAGCTTTCTTT. Its protein product is CASSWDLLNTEAFF. The full variable domain, in which reference TRBV5-6 and TRBJ1-1 provide the parts outside the CDR3, is DAGVTQSPTHLIKTRGQQVTLRCSPKSGHDTVSWYQQALGQGPQFIFQYYEEEERQRGNFPDRFSGHQFPNYSSELNVNALLLGDSALYLCASSWDLLNTEAFFGQGTRLTVV.

The chain joins TRBV7-7 to TRBJ2-1; TRBD2 aligns across 13 bases. V lost 5 bases, J lost 8 bases, and 6 bases stayed unmatched. The CDR3 is 15 residues long. Germline V lookup: CDR1 SSHAT, CDR2 FNYEAQ (reference sequence). The DNA for the CDR3 is TGTGCCAGCAGCCGGACTAGCGGGAGTTATGATGAGCAGTTCTTC. It is translated as CASSRTSGSYDEQFF. Combining the CDR3 with reference TRBV7-7 and TRBJ2-1 gives the whole variable domain GAGVSQSPRYKVTKRGQDVTLRCDPISSHATLYWYQQALGQGPEFLTYFNYEAQPDKSGLPSDRFSAERPEGSISTLTIQRTEQRDSAMYRCASSRTSGSYDEQFFGPGTRLTVL.

The chain joins TRBV7-2 to TRBJ2-4; 7 nucleotides match TRBD2. In germline, CDR1 is SGHTA, CDR2 FQGNSA. The CDR3 extends over 16 amino acids. The J segment lost 7 bases and the V segment lost 4 bases, leaving 13 bases of the junction unmatched. The CDR3 spells CASSSHHSLGGNIQYF. The DNA for the CDR3 is TGTGCCAGCAGCTCGCATCACTCCCTGGGAGGGAACATTCAGTACTTC. The entire variable domain, with the rest obtained from reference TRBV7-2 and TRBJ2-4, is as follows: GAGVSQSPSNKVTEKGKDVELRCDPISGHTALYWYRQSLGQGLEFLIYFQGNSAPDKSGLPSDRFSAERTGGSVSTLTIQRTQQEDSAVYLCASSSHHSLGGNIQYFGAGTRLSVL.

The rearrangement joins TRBV6-4 to TRBJ2-3, with 7 bases identical to TRBD2. This CDR3 has 15 amino acids. CDR1 and CDR2 from the germline V gene are MRHNA and SNTAGT. Germline trimming cut 2 bases from V and 1 base from J; bases unmatched to any gene: 3. Here the CDR3 DNA reads TGTGCCAGCAGTGACCGGGCGGGGGGCACAGATACGCAGTATTTT. Encoded protein: CASSDRAGGTDTQYF.

The chain uses TRBV30 and TRBJ2-7; D is uncertain. Per the germline V gene, CDR1 is GTSNPN and CDR2 is SVGIG (reference sequence). The CDR3 has 15 amino acids. Trimming took off 0 bases at V and 0 bases at J, with 12 bases between the two ends. CDR3 DNA sequence: TGTGCCTGGAGTGTAGCGTGGCCCATCTCCTACGAGCAGTACTTC. The encoded protein is CAWSVAWPISYEQYF.

The gene calls are TRBV4-1 and TRBJ2-3; 10 nucleotides match TRBD1. Looked up from germline, CDR1 is MGHRA and CDR2 is YSYEKL. The ends lost 4 bases at V and 2 bases at J; junction bases unmatched: 6. The CDR3 runs to 16 residues. In DNA, the CDR3 is TGCGCCAGCAGCCTCCCGGGACAGGGGATCACAGATACGCAGTATTTT. Translating gives CASSLPGQGITDTQYF.

V is TRBV7-9 and J is TRBJ2-7, with 10 positions matching TRBD1. Germline V gene data show CDR1 as SEHNR and CDR2 as FQNEAQ (reference sequence). The CDR3 length is 15 residues. The V segment lost 5 bases and the J segment 5 bases; nucleotides outside the gene matches: 9. DNA for the CDR3: TGTGCCAGCAGCCCCATGGGACAGGGGATAAACGAGCAGTACTTC. Translating gives CASSPMGQGINEQYF.

V is TRBV6-4 and J is TRBJ2-2; D is uncertain. Germline V CDR1 and CDR2: MRHNA, SNTAGT. V dropped 3 bases and J dropped 0 bases, with 8 bases sitting between them. CDR3 length: 15 residues. CDR3 bases: TGTGCCAGCAGTGAACAACCCTCGAACACCGGGGAGCTGTTTTTT. Protein: CASSEQPSNTGELFF.

This clone was detected only once. The V and J genes are TRBV28 and TRBJ2-1, with TRBD1 identical over 12 bases. The ends lost 2 bases at V and 12 bases at J; junction bases unmatched: 5. The germline CDR1 and CDR2 sequences are MDHEN and SYDVKM. The CDR3 contains 14 residues. CDR3 sequence: CASSLGTGGLGQFF. The DNA for the CDR3 is TGTGCCAGCAGTTTAGGGACAGGGGGCTTGGGGCAGTTCTTC.

The V call is TRBV12-5, the J call TRBJ2-5, with 10 bases that match TRBD1. Germline V gene data show CDR1 as LGHNT and CDR2 as FRNRAP. The length of the CDR3 is 13 residues. V trimming: 7 bases; J trimming: 4 bases; junction bases outside the gene matches: 3. The CDR3 here is CASARTGGETQYF. The DNA for the CDR3 is TGTGCTAGTGCCAGGACAGGGGGAGAGACCCAGTACTTC.

The J gene is TRBJ2-7, the V gene TRBV28, with 9 positions matching TRBD1. The V segment lost 4 bases and the J segment 3 bases; nucleotides outside the gene matches: 7. Germline V gene sequence: CDR1 MDHEN, CDR2 SYDVKM. The CDR3 extends over 15 amino acids. The CDR3 region has the DNA TGTGCCAGCAGTTCCGCCGGGACAGGGAACTACGAGCAGTACTTC. Its translation: CASSSAGTGNYEQYF.

The V gene is TRBV5-5, the J gene TRBJ1-2, with 7 bases lining up with TRBD1. The CDR3 is 14 residues long. Losses at the gene ends were 4 bases for V and 6 bases for J; bases not matched to a gene: 9. Germline V CDR1 and CDR2: SGHKS, YYEKEE (reference sequence). In DNA, the CDR3 is TGTGCCAGCAGCATGGACAGGAAAATAAATGGCTACACCTTC. Amino acids: CASSMDRKINGYTF.

This clone has only a few counts. The genes are TRBV19 and TRBJ1-1; no reliable D call. Germline V lookup: CDR1 LNHDA, CDR2 SQIVND (reference sequence). With 6 bases removed from V and 0 bases from J, the gap between germline ends came to 17 bases. CDR3 length: 16 residues. CDR3 sequence (DNA): TGTGCCAGTAGGCTCGCGGGTCCAGCTCTGAACACTGAAGCTTTCTTT. Translated: CASRLAGPALNTEAFF.